Included here is one TCR beta chain sequence, with context. Its specificity is not known. This record belongs to a study of cytomegalovirus exposure and HLA in healthy donors. Findings of the study overall: Reportedly, cytomegalovirus status was diagnosed with high sensitivity and specificity.

From germline, CDR1 is MNHEY and CDR2 SMNVEV (reference sequence). V shed 6 bases, J shed 2 bases, and the junction held 9 bases outside the gene matches. The CDR3 totals 15 residues. The PCR employed 60 Vbeta primers together with 13 Jbeta primers. The method was immunoSEQ multiplex PCR; TCRdb's version includes in-frame clones alone and lacks a portion of them. The sample yields about 150,000 clones, 70% to 90% seen once. Donors counted as nominally healthy when sampled, yet unrecorded immune exposures were likely. The rearrangement uses TRBV27 and TRBJ2-7, with 8 bases that match TRBD1. The receptor was isolated from a girl aged 5-17 years in good health and CMV-seropositive. The sample consisted of PBMCs. The CDR3 loop reads CASRSPGQVPYEQYF. In nucleotides, the CDR3 is TGTGCCAGCAGATCCCCGGGACAGGTACCCTACGAGCAGTACTTC.